This TCR beta chain was obtained from a study of cytomegalovirus exposure and HLA in healthy donors. In the case of this clone: An end of the junction does not agree with germline; a read error may underlie this.

It was with 60 Vbeta and 13 Jbeta primers that the PCR ran. TCRdb's copy holds only in-frame clones and misses some; the assay was immunoSEQ multiplex PCR. The sample has tens of thousands of clones; less than 85% are singletons. The sample comprised PBMCs. The clonotype originates from a woman aged 45-65 years in good health and CMV-seronegative.

This CDR3 reads CATSRDSGGTDTQYF. In DNA form, the CDR3 reads TGTGCCACCAGCCGAGATTCGGGGGGCACAGATACGCAGTATTTT. The gene calls are TRBV15 and TRBJ2-3; possibly TRBD2 for D (6 bases). Looked up from germline, CDR1 is LNHNV and CDR2 is YYDKDF (reference sequence). There are 15 residues in the CDR3.